This TCR beta chain was recorded in a study of blood T cell repertoires in COVID-19. As for the study in general: The origin of the acute and convalescent COVID-19 samples was the United States, Italy and Spain.

Source study methods: Reference gene primer amplification gave nucleated cell count estimates. TCRdb keeps only in-frame clones here, not all; method: immunoSEQ multiplex PCR. V and J calls and clone size are copied from that table; D and trimming were computed from the DNA. This sample has about 200,000 clones, with 85% to 90% found just once. The CDR3 contains 14 residues. Deletions cut 4 bases from V and 1 base from J, with 10 bases between. Per germline, CDR1 LGHNA and CDR2 YSLEER. Recruited during active infection, patients (from Seattle) were subsequently followed longitudinally. A few counts support this clone.

The source is a woman in her 50s with COVID-19, enrolled during active disease. The source material was peripheral blood. The V gene is TRBV4-3, the J gene TRBJ1-2; tentative D call: TRBD1 (6 bases). The CDR3: CASSRTDFNYGYTF. The CDR3 nucleotides are TGCGCCAGCAGCCGGACAGATTTTAACTATGGCTACACCTTC.